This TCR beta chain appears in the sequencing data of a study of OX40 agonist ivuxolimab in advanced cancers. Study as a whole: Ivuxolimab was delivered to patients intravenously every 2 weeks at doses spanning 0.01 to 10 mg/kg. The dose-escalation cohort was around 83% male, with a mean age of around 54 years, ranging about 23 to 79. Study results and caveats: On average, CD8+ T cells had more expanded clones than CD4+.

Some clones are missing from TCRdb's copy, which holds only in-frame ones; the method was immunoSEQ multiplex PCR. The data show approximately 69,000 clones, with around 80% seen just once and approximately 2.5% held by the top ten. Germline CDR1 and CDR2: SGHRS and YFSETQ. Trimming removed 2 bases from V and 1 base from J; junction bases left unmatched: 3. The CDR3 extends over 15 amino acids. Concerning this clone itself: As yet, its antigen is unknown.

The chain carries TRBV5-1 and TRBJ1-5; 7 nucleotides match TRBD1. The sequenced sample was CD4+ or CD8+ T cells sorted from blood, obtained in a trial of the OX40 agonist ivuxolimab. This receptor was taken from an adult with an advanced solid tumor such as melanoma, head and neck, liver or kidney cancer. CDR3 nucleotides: TGCGCCAGCAGCTTACAAGGGGGCAGCAATCAGCCCCAGCATTTT. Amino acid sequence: CASSLQGGSNQPQHF.